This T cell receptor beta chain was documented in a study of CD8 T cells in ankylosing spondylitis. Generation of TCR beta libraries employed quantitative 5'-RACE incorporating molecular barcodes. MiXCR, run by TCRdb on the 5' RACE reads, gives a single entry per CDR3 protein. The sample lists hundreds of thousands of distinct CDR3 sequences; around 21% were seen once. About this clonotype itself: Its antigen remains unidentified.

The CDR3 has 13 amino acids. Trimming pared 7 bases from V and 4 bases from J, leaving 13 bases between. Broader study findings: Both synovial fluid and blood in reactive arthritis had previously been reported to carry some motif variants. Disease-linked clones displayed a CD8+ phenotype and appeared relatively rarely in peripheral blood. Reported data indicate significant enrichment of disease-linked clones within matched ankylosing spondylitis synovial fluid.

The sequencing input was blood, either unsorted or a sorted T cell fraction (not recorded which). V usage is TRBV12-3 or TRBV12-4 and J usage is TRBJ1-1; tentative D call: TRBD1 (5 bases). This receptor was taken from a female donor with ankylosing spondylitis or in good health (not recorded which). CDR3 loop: CASTTTQVTEAFF. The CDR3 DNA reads TGTGCCAGCACCACCACACAGGTCACTGAAGCTTTCTTT.